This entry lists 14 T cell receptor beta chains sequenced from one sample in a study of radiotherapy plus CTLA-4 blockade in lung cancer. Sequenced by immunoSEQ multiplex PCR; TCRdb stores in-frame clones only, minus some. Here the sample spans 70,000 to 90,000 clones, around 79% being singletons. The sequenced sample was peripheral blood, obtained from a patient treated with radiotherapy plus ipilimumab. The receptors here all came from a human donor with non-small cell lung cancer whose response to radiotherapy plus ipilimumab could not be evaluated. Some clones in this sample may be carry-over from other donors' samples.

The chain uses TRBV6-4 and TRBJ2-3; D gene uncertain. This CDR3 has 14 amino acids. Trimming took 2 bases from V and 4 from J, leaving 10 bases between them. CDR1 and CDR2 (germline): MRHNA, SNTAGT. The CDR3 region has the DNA TGTGCCAGCAGTGACCAGGTCGGATCAGATACGCAGTATTTT. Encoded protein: CASSDQVGSDTQYF.

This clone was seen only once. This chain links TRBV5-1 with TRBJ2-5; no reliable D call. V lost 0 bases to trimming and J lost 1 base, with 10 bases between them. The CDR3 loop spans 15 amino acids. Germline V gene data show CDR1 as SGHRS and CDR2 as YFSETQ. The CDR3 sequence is CASSLEWRSQETQYF. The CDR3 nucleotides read TGCGCCAGCAGCTTGGAATGGCGGTCCCAAGAGACCCAGTACTTC.

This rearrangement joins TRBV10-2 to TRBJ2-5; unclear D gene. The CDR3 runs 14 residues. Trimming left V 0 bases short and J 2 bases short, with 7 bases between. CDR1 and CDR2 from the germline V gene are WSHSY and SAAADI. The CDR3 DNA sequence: TGCGCCAGCAGTGAGTCGAGCAGGCAAGAGACCCAGTACTTC. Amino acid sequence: CASSESSRQETQYF.

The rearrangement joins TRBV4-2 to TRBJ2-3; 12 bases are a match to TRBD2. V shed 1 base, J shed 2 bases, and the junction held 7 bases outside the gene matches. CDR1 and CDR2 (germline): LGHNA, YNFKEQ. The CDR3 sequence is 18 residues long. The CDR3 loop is CASSQAGLAGGATDTQYF. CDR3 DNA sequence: TGTGCCAGCAGCCAAGCAGGGCTAGCGGGGGGGGCCACAGATACGCAGTATTTT.

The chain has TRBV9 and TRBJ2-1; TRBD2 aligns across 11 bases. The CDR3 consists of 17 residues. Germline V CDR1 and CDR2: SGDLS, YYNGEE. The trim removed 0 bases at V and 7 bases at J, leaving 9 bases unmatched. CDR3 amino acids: CASSVGGLAGGKNEQFF. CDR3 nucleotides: TGTGCCAGCAGCGTAGGCGGGCTAGCGGGGGGTAAGAATGAGCAGTTCTTC.

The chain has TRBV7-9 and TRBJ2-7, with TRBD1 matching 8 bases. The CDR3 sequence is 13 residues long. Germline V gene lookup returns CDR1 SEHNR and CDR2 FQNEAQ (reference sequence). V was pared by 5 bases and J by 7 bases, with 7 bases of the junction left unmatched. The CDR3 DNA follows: TGTGCCAGCAGCGCGGACAGGGCACGGGAGCAGTACTTC. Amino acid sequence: CASSADRAREQYF.

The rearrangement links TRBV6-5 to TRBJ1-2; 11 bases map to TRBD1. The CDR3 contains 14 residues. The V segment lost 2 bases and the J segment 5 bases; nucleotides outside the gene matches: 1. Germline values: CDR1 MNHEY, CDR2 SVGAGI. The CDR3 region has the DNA TGTGCCAGCAGTTACGGGACAGGGGGATATGGCTACACCTTC. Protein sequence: CASSYGTGGYGYTF.

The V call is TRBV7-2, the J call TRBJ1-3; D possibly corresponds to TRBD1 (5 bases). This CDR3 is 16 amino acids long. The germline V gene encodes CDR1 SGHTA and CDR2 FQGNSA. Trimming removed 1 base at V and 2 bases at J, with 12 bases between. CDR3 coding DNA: TGTGCCAGCAGCTTAGGTAGACAGCAGCCTGGAAACACCATATATTTT. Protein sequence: CASSLGRQQPGNTIYF.

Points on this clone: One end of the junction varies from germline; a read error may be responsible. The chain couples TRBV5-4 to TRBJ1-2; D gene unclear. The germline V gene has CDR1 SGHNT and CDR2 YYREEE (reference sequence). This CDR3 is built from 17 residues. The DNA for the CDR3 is TGCGCCAGCAGCCAAGTCTCCCTAACTCTTTCCGGCTATGGCTACACCTTC. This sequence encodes CASSQVSLTLSGYGYTF.

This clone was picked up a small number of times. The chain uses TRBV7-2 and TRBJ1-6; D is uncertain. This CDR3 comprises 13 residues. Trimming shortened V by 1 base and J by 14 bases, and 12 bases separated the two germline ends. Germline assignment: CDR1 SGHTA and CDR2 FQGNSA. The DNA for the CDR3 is TGTGCCAGCAGCTTAGGAGGTTGGCAGTCCCTCCACTTT. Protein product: CASSLGGWQSLHF. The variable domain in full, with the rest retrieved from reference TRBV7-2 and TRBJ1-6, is GAGVSQSPSNKVTEKGKDVELRCDPISGHTALYWYRQSLGQGLEFLIYFQGNSAPDKSGLPSDRFSAERTGGSVSTLTIQRTQQEDSAVYLCASSLGGWQSLHFGNGTRLTVT.

DNA for the CDR3: TGTGCCAGCAGTGTGACAGCCTATAGCAATCAGCCCCAGCATTTT. This codes for CASSVTAYSNQPQHF. The V call is TRBV6-1, the J call TRBJ1-5; D may be TRBD1 (5 bases). Trimming took off 4 bases at V and 0 bases at J, with 10 bases between the two ends. CDR3 length: 15 amino acids. The germline V gene encodes CDR1 MNHNS and CDR2 SASEGT.

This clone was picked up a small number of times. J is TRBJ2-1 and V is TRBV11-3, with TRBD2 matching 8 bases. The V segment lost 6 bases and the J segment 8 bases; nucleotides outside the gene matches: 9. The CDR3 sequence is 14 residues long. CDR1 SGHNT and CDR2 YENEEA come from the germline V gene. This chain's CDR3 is CASSSRGGGDEQFF. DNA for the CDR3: TGTGCCAGCAGTTCTCGGGGGGGCGGGGATGAGCAGTTCTTC.

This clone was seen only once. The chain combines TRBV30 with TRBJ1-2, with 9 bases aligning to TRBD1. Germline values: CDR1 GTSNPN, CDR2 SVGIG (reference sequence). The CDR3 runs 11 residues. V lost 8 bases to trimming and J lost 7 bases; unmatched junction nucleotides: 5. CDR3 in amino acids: CARDRVGGYTF. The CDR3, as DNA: TGTGCCAGGGACAGGGTCGGTGGCTACACCTTC.

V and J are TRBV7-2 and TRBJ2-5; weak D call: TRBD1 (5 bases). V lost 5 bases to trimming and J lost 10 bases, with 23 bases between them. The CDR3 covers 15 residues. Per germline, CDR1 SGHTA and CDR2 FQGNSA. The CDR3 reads CASSVPNWGPGGQYF. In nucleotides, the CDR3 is TGTGCCAGCAGCGTACCGAACTGGGGCCCCGGTGGCCAGTACTTC. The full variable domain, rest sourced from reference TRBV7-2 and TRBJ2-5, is GAGVSQSPSNKVTEKGKDVELRCDPISGHTALYWYRQSLGQGLEFLIYFQGNSAPDKSGLPSDRFSAERTGGSVSTLTIQRTQQEDSAVYLCASSVPNWGPGGQYFGPGTRLLVL.